This section outlines one T cell receptor (beta chain) sequence together with its context. Assay used: immunoSEQ multiplex PCR; TCRdb lists only in-frame clones, some missing. The sample lists more than 200,000 clones; about 87% were seen once. This sample is part of a study of blood T cell repertoires in COVID-19. Patients from Seattle were sampled longitudinally, starting during active infection. The CDR3 length is 16 residues. Germline lookup yields CDR1 LGHNA and CDR2 YNFKEQ. Trimming took off 3 bases at V and 0 bases at J, with 11 bases between the two ends. Input material: peripheral blood. This receptor was obtained from a man aged 25-40 years with COVID-19, enrolled during active disease. The rearrangement uses TRBV4-2 and TRBJ1-4; TRBD1 might be the D (6 bases). DNA for the CDR3: TGTGCCAGCAGCCAGAAAGGACAGCCAACTAATGAAAAACTGTTTTTT. It encodes CASSQKGQPTNEKLFF.